This TCR beta chain derives from a study of cytomegalovirus exposure and HLA in healthy donors. CDR1 and CDR2 (germline): MNHNS, SASEGT. The CDR3 is made up of 13 amino acids. V gave up 8 bases and J gave up 3 bases, with 11 bases separating them. PCR primers comprised 60 Vbeta and 13 Jbeta primers. Here immunoSEQ multiplex PCR was the method, and the copy in TCRdb shows in-frame clones only, minus some. The table records hundreds of thousands of clones, about 80% of them present only once. Findings of the study overall: A previous analysis found most TCR beta V segments productive roughly 87% or roughly 30% of the time.

As regards this clone: Antigen specificity is unknown.

The specimen sequenced was PBMCs. The chain uses TRBV6-1 and TRBJ1-5; D is uncertain. This receptor was identified in a woman aged 40-49 years in good health and CMV-seronegative. CDR3 nucleotide sequence: TGTGCCAGCGTAACGGGGAACAATCAGCCCCAGCATTTT. This gives the protein CASVTGNNQPQHF.